These 7 T cell receptor beta chains came from one sample sequenced in a study of blood T cell repertoires in COVID-19. Some clones are missing from TCRdb's copy, which holds only in-frame ones; the method was immunoSEQ multiplex PCR. The sample lists over 45,000 clones, 91% occurring once. Sequenced material: peripheral blood. The receptors were gathered from a human donor in a cohort sampled during active COVID-19.

The chain combines TRBV6-6 with TRBJ1-3; 9 bases fit TRBD1. Germline V lookup: CDR1 MNHNY, CDR2 SVGAGI (reference sequence). V lost 5 bases, J lost 4 bases, and 6 bases stayed unmatched. This CDR3 is built from 15 residues. The CDR3 DNA reads as TGTGCCAGCAGTAAACAGGGGGCTATGGGAAACACCATATATTTT. It specifies CASSKQGAMGNTIYF.

The CDR3 nucleotides read TGTGCCAGCAGCCTGAGGGGGGGGAACGGGGCGATCAATCAGCCCCAGCATTTT. Translated, it gives CASSLRGGNGAINQPQHF. V and J are TRBV7-9 and TRBJ1-5; D is perhaps TRBD1 (6 bases). The CDR3 runs to 18 residues. Between the trimmed V and J ends, which lost 5 bases and 3 bases, there was a span of 23 bases. From germline, CDR1 is SEHNR and CDR2 FQNEAQ (reference sequence).

This clone was seen just once. This chain links TRBV7-2 with TRBJ1-2; no reliable D call. The CDR3 is 15 amino acids. Germline CDR1 SGHTA, CDR2 FQGNSA. V lost 3 bases to trimming and J lost 1 base, with 12 bases between them. The CDR3 sequence is CASSLGGLGNYGYTF. The CDR3 DNA is TGTGCCAGCAGCTTGGGCGGGTTGGGTAACTATGGCTACACCTTC.

The rearrangement links TRBV30 to TRBJ2-1, with D perhaps TRBD1 (5 bases). Germline assignment: CDR1 GTSNPN and CDR2 SVGIG (reference sequence). The ends were cut back, 0 bases at V and 7 bases at J, with 16 bases in the middle. CDR3 size: 15 residues. The chain's CDR3 is CAWSVIGALSNEQFF. The CDR3 nucleotides read TGTGCCTGGAGTGTAATAGGGGCCCTTTCTAATGAGCAGTTCTTC.

This clone has a handful of counts. The chain has TRBV4-1 and TRBJ2-7, with TRBD1 as a possible D gene (5 bases). The germline CDR1 and CDR2 sequences are MGHRA and YSYEKL. This CDR3 has 14 residues. V lost 5 bases to trimming and J lost 3 bases, with 14 bases between them. DNA of the CDR3: TGCGCCAGCAGCTTGAGATGGACAAACTACGAGCAGTACTTC. Its protein product is CASSLRWTNYEQYF.

This rearrangement joins TRBV6-5 to TRBJ2-7, with D perhaps matching TRBD1 (6 bases). Trimming removed 2 bases at V and 6 bases at J, with 20 bases between. CDR1 is MNHEY and CDR2 is SVGAGI in the germline V gene. The CDR3 is 16 amino acids. The CDR3, as DNA: TGTGCCAGCAGTTACACACCAACAGGGACGGTCAGCGAGCAGTACTTC. Its protein is CASSYTPTGTVSEQYF.

This chain connects TRBV19 to TRBJ1-5; TRBD1 is a possible D gene (5 bases). This CDR3 comprises 15 residues. The germline V gene has CDR1 LNHDA and CDR2 SQIVND (reference sequence). Trimming removed 5 bases at V and 0 bases at J, with 11 bases between. CDR3 coding DNA: TGTGCCAGTAGTCGGGGGAAATATAGCAATCAGCCCCAGCATTTT. Translating it yields CASSRGKYSNQPQHF.